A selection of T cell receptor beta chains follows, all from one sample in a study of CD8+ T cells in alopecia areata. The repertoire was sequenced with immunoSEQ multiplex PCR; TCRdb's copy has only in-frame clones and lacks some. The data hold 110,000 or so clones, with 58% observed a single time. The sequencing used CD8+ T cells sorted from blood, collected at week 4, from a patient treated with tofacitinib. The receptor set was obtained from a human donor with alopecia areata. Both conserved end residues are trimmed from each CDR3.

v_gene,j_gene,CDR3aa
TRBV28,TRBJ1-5,ASIIKGPKRNQPQH
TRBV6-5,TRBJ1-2,ASSYSTGVEGYT
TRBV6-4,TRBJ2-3,ASSASGGTDTQY
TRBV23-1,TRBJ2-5,ASSQSGRAIQETQY
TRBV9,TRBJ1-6,ASSVTDSPSPLH
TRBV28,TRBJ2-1,ASSTTGTLSYNEQF
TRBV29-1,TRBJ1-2,SVEGGGGYT
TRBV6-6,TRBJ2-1,ASSPGTDSYNEQF
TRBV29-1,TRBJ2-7,SVAKDRTWEQY
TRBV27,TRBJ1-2,ASSFTGSRGYT
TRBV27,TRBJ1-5,ASSFGNQPQH
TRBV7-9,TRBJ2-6,ASSPPGQEIAGANVLT
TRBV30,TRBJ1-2,AWKGWDYGYT
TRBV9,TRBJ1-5,ASNINRGQGGPDSNQPQH
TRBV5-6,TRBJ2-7,ASSPGGYEQY
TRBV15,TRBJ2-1,ATSRTSHGTRRDEQF
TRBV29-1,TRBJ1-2,SVEWGAYGYT
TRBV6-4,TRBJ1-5,ASSDSVDNQPQH
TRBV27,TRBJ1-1,ASSLYKGAAF
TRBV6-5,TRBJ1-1,ASSYSTGERGF
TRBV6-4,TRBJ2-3,ASSESGGRGTDTQY
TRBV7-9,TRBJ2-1,ASSFMGNEQF
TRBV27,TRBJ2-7,ASSLSTGGSYEQY
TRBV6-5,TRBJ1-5,ASSPYSNQPQH
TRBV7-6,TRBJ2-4,ASSLEAAKNIQY
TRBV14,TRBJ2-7,ASSQGGKQY
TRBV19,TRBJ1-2,ASGTKDRANYGYT
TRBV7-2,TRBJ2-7,ASSPAFSYEQY
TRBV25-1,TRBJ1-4,ASSEGLTNEKLF
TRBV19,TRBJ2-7,ASSMVPGGAYEQY
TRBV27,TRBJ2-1,ASSLRGRVFEQF
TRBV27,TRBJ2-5,ASSLMAGAYQETQY
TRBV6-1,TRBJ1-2,ASSPGGDYGYT
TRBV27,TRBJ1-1,ASSLGAVNTEAF
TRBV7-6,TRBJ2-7,ASSLGEGPYEQY
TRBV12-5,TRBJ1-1,ASEQGGLNTEAF
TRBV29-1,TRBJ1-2,SVRPVDNYGYT
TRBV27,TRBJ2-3,ASTSGGFTDTQY
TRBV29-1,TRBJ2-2,SGRLAGGNTGELF
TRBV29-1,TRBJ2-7,SVFRGANEGEQY
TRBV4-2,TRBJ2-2,ASSPKGNWALTNTGELF
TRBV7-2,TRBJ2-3,ASSSVEAGLRGTDTQY
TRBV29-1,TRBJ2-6,SVELFLSGANVLT
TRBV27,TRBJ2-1,ASRGGRSYNEQF
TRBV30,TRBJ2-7,AWSVSSHYEQY
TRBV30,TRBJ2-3,AWSSVDGSPDTQY
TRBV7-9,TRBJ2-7,ASSASGWSYEQY
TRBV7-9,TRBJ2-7,ASSVGQGKNEQY
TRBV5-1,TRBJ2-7,ASSLSQEDYEQY
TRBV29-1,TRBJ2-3,SAQENTDTQY
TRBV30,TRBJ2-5,AWSVTSGVETQY
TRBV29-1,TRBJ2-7,SVEDRRSEQY
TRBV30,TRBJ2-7,AWSVPGSYEQY
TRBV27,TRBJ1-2,ASSSPPSTGVGYGYT
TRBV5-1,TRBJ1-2,ASSIPGTDGYT
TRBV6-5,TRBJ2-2,ASSYSRRFTGELF
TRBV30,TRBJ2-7,AFDTGHNLYEQY